The 13 T cell receptor beta chains listed next were all sequenced from one sample in a study of T-cell memory formation after mild COVID-19. TCRdb recomputed calls from the 5' RACE reads with MiXCR, one row per CDR3 protein. This sample has about 600,000 distinct CDR3 sequences, with about 20% found just once. The sample was PBMCs or a T cell subset sorted from them (not recorded which). These receptor sequences come from an adult woman who had mild COVID-19 (a few samples of this study predate the infection). Cell type and time point are not known.

The J gene is TRBJ2-1, the V gene TRBV27, with 8 bases aligning to TRBD2. Germline V CDR1 and CDR2: MNHEY, SMNVEV (reference sequence). Germline trimming cut 4 bases from V and 4 bases from J; bases unmatched to any gene: 9. The CDR3 has 16 residues. CDR3 loop: CASSSGRGPPYNEQFF. The CDR3, as DNA: TGTGCCAGCAGTTCCGGGAGGGGTCCGCCTTACAATGAGCAGTTCTTC.

The chain carries TRBV4-1 and TRBJ1-1; D gene unclear. The CDR3 is 13 residues long. Germline assignment: CDR1 MGHRA and CDR2 YSYEKL. V lost 1 base and J 8 bases, leaving 11 bases between the germline ends. The DNA of the CDR3 is TGCGCCAGCAGCCAAGGCCTAGGGAGCGAAGCTTTCTTT. Protein: CASSQGLGSEAFF.

The chain employs TRBV6-5 and TRBJ2-2; D remains unclear. V lost 2 bases, J lost 6 bases, and 16 bases lay in between. Germline values: CDR1 MNHEY, CDR2 SVGAGI. This CDR3 is built from 16 residues. The CDR3 DNA reads as TGTGCCAGCAGTTACGTGGGTTGGAGAGAGCCCGGGGAGCTGTTTTTT. Translated, it gives CASSYVGWREPGELFF.

This sequence joins TRBV24-1 and TRBJ1-2; D not resolved. Germline V gene data show CDR1 as KGHDR and CDR2 as SFDVKD. This CDR3 contains 14 residues. V lost 3 bases and J lost 2, with 9 bases in between. CDR3 loop: CATSDQTGNYGYTF. The CDR3 coding sequence is TGTGCCACCAGTGATCAGACGGGCAACTATGGCTACACCTTC.

The chain links TRBV30 to TRBJ1-3; D gene unclear. Looked up from germline, CDR1 is GTSNPN and CDR2 is SVGIG (reference sequence). The CDR3 runs 14 residues. Trimming stripped 4 bases from V and 0 bases from J, with 10 bases between. Here the CDR3 DNA reads TGTGCCTGGATGCCAGGCACCTCTGGAAACACCATATATTTT. This codes for CAWMPGTSGNTIYF.

This clonotype was detected only a few times. The gene calls are TRBV7-9 and TRBJ1-2; D is unclear. V dropped 5 bases and J dropped 4 bases, with 14 bases sitting between them. Germline CDR1 is SEHNR and CDR2 is FQNEAQ (reference sequence). The CDR3 length is 14 residues. This CDR3 reads CASSPRLSGYGYTF. The CDR3 nucleotides are TGTGCCAGCAGCCCGCGACTGAGTGGCTATGGCTACACCTTC.

The genes are TRBV7-2 and TRBJ2-3; D is ambiguous. Per the germline V gene, CDR1 is SGHTA and CDR2 is FQGNSA. CDR3 length equals 16 residues. V lost 2 bases and J lost 0, with 12 bases in between. The CDR3 loop reads CASSLQALTSTDTQYF. CDR3 bases: TGTGCCAGCAGCTTACAAGCGCTGACTAGCACAGATACGCAGTATTTT.

This clonotype has only a few counts. The rearrangement joins TRBV9 to TRBJ1-6; no definite D call. V lost 2 bases and J lost 8, with 14 bases in between. This CDR3 comprises 15 residues. In germline, CDR1 is SGDLS, CDR2 YYNGEE. The CDR3: CASSVSTGGHSPLHF. The CDR3 DNA reads as TGTGCCAGCAGCGTTTCCACCGGAGGACATTCACCCCTCCACTTT.

This chain connects TRBV3-1 to TRBJ2-7, with 12 bases matching TRBD2. The germline CDR1 and CDR2 sequences are LGHDT and YNNKEL (reference sequence). The CDR3 is 15 residues long. J lost 3 bases, V lost 2 bases, and 2 bases had no gene match. CDR3 amino acids: CASSQKTSGSYEQYF. CDR3 nucleotide sequence: TGTGCCAGCAGCCAAAAGACTAGCGGGAGCTACGAGCAGTACTTC.

This sequence joins TRBV4-3 and TRBJ2-3, with 11 nucleotides matching TRBD2. Germline trimming cut 0 bases from V and 6 bases from J; bases unmatched to any gene: 14. This CDR3 comprises 19 residues. CDR1 is LGHNA and CDR2 is YSLEER in the germline V gene. Here the CDR3 DNA reads TGCGCCAGCAGCCAAGATTTAGGGTTGACTAGCGGGACCCTGGATACGCAGTATTTT. It yields the protein CASSQDLGLTSGTLDTQYF.

The V call is TRBV7-3, the J call TRBJ2-1, with D possibly TRBD2 on 5 matching bases. The V end lost 5 bases, the J end lost 9 bases, and 14 bases lay between the germline ends. Germline V gene data show CDR1 as SGHTA and CDR2 as FQGTGA. This CDR3 region has 13 residues. The CDR3 DNA reads TGTGCCAGCAGCCCATGGGAGTTCGGTGAGCAGTTCTTC. Protein sequence: CASSPWEFGEQFF. Full variable domain (outside the CDR3, taken from reference TRBV7-3 and TRBJ2-1): GAGVSQTPSNKVTEKGKYVELRCDPISGHTALYWYRQSLGQGPEFLIYFQGTGAADDSGLPNDRFFAVRPEGSVSTLKIQRTERGDSAVYLCASSPWEFGEQFFGPGTRLTVL.

A note on this clonotype: An end of the junction differs from the germline gene, which may be a read error. The V gene is TRBV7-7, the J gene TRBJ2-1; D is perhaps TRBD2 (6 bases). CDR3 length: 15 residues. Germline assignment: CDR1 SSHAT and CDR2 FNYEAQ (reference sequence). The CDR3 region is CASSYGRDSYNEQFF. In DNA form, the CDR3 reads TGTGCTAGCAGCTACGGGAGAGACTCCTACAATGAGCAGTTCTTC.

The chain links TRBV5-5 to TRBJ1-3; 8 bases align to TRBD1. The junction had 5 bases not matched to a gene; V was cut back by 3 bases and J by 0 bases. Germline assignment: CDR1 SGHKS and CDR2 YYEKEE (reference sequence). The CDR3 sequence is 16 residues long. The chain's CDR3 is CASSYGDRHSGNTIYF. DNA for the CDR3: TGTGCCAGCAGCTACGGGGACAGGCACTCTGGAAACACCATATATTTT.